Here is one TCR beta chain with its context. This entry belongs to a study of blood T cell repertoires in COVID-19. Germline CDR1 is MDHEN and CDR2 is SYDVKM. The CDR3 contains 14 residues. Trimming removed 3 bases from V and 3 bases from J, with 9 bases in between. Measured with immunoSEQ multiplex PCR; TCRdb has only the in-frame clones, and not every one. This table has about 82,000 clones, around four fifths appearing once. J is TRBJ1-5 and V is TRBV28; the D is unclear. Sequenced material: peripheral blood. The TCR sequence derives from a woman aged 60-75 years with acute or convalescent COVID-19. The CDR3 loop is CASSLRRNNQPQHF. The CDR3 nucleotides are TGTGCCAGCAGTTTGAGGCGGAACAATCAGCCCCAGCATTTT.